The clone carrying this TCR beta chain appeared once. The antigen is not known. The data originate from a study of cytomegalovirus exposure and HLA in healthy donors. The method was immunoSEQ multiplex PCR; TCRdb's version includes in-frame clones alone and lacks a portion of them. The sample holds 55,000 to 65,000 clones, 90% seen once. This CDR3 contains 14 residues. The V and J ends lost 4 bases and 5 bases respectively, with 12 bases between them. In germline, CDR1 is KGHSH, CDR2 LQKENI. Study observations and caveats: Rare TCR sequences predominated, though certain public TCRs were found in many donors.

This chain joins TRBV18 and TRBJ2-1; D is perhaps TRBD2 (6 bases). This TCR was sampled from a man between 18 and 35 years old in good health and CMV-seronegative. The material sequenced was PBMCs. This chain's CDR3 is CASSLGSRDNEQFF. CDR3 in DNA: TGTGCCAGCTCACTCGGGAGTAGGGACAATGAGCAGTTCTTC.